The rows below give T cell receptor beta chains drawn from one sample of a study of T cells after posttransplantation cyclophosphamide. Sequenced by immunoSEQ multiplex PCR; TCRdb stores in-frame clones only, minus some. The profile covers some 40,000 clones, none occurring a single time. The sequenced sample was PBMCs. All receptors derive from a man in his fifties or sixties in good health, CMV-negative, and a related stem cell transplant donor. Each CDR3 is given with its conserved first and last residue. The D gene is left open where the match is weak. The listing skips clone size in some rows; elsewhere it reads once, few, many or a size class.

V	size	D	J	DNA	CDR3
TRBV4-1	NA	NA	TRBJ2-3	TGCGCCAGCAGCCTAGGACTTAGCACAGATACGCAGTATTTT	CASSLGLSTDTQYF
TRBV21-1	many	NA	TRBJ1-2	TGTGCCAGCAGCGGAGGTTATGGCTACACCTTC	CASSGGYGYTF
TRBV5-6	many	NA	TRBJ1-1	TGTGCCAGCAGCTTGGTGGGGAGAGAAGCTTTCTTT	CASSLVGREAFF
TRBV7-9	many	TRBD1	TRBJ2-2	TGTGCCAGCAGCACGGGACAGGGGGCTAGGACCGGGGAGCTGTTTTTT	CASSTGQGARTGELFF
TRBV19	many	NA	TRBJ1-4	TGTGCCAGTAGTACCCATACCTATAGGAGTGAAAAACTGTTTTTT	CASSTHTYRSEKLFF
TRBV9	many	NA	TRBJ2-3	TGTGCCAGCAGCGTAGGCTGGGAGACGGGACTCTACCGCACAGATACGCAGTATTTT	CASSVGWETGLYRTDTQYF
TRBV7-9	many	NA	TRBJ1-2	TGTGCCAGCAGCTTAGCACAGGGCCGTGGCTACACCTTC	CASSLAQGRGYTF
TRBV10-2	many	NA	TRBJ1-1	TGCGCCAGCACCGAACGGGGTAGCACTGAAGCTTTCTTT	CASTERGSTEAFF
TRBV19	many	NA	TRBJ2-1	TGTGCCACCAAAGACCGGGGCTCCTACAATGAGCAGTTCTTC	CATKDRGSYNEQFF
TRBV2	many	TRBD1	TRBJ1-3	TGTGCCAGCAGTGGGACAGGGGGAAACACCATATATTTT	CASSGTGGNTIYF
TRBV6-9	many	NA	TRBJ1-5	TGTGCCAGCAGTTCGCCGACAGGACGCGATAATCAGCCCCAGCATTTT	CASSSPTGRDNQPQHF
TRBV7-7	few	NA	TRBJ2-1	TGTGCTAGCAGCTTAGCGGTAGCAGGGGGTCCTAGCTCCTACAATGAGCAGTTCTTC	CASSLAVAGGPSSYNEQFF
TRBV7-9	many	TRBD2	TRBJ2-1	TGTGCCTCCCTCGGAGGCGGGAGTTTTGATGAGCAGTTCTTC	CASLGGGSFDEQFF
TRBV7-2	many	NA	TRBJ2-1	TGTGCCAGCAGCTTAGGCCAGATCAATGAGCAGTTCTTC	CASSLGQINEQFF
TRBV5-1	few	NA	TRBJ2-3	TGCGCCAGCAGCAAGATGCAGGGGGGATGGTATACGCAGTATTTT	CASSKMQGGWYTQYF
TRBV5-1	many	NA	TRBJ2-1	TGCGCCAGCAGCTTGACGCGGGAAGGGGAGCAGTTCTTC	CASSLTREGEQFF
TRBV6-4	medium-sized	TRBD1	TRBJ2-3	TGTGCCAGCAGCGAGCAAGGGGCCAGGGGGCCAGATACGCAGTATTTT	CASSEQGARGPDTQYF
TRBV2	NA	NA	TRBJ2-1	TGTGCCACCGGACAGTGGGCCTACAATGAGCAGTTCTTC	CATGQWAYNEQFF
TRBV10-3	many	TRBD1	TRBJ1-2	TGTGCCATCAGCCCGAAACAGGGGAACTATGGCTACACCTTC	CAISPKQGNYGYTF
TRBV11-3	many	NA	TRBJ2-7	TGTGCCAGCAGCTTAGATCAAGGGGGAAGCGGAAGCCCCAACGAGCAGTACTTC	CASSLDQGGSGSPNEQYF
TRBV4-3	many	NA	TRBJ2-7	TGCGCCAGCAGCCAAGATCGCGGCAGGGTGGGCGAGCAGTACTTC	CASSQDRGRVGEQYF
TRBV7-3	few	NA	TRBJ2-5	TGTGCCAGCAGCTTGGGGAGCGGAAAAGAGACCCAGTACTTC	CASSLGSGKETQYF
TRBV18	many	NA	TRBJ1-1	TGTGCCAGCTCACCCGGACAAAACACTGAAGCTTTCTTT	CASSPGQNTEAFF
TRBV5-1	many	NA	TRBJ2-1	TGCGCCAGCAGCTTGGGGCTAGCTACTTACAATGAGCAGTTCTTC	CASSLGLATYNEQFF
TRBV2	many	TRBD1	TRBJ1-6	TGTGCCAGCAGGGTACAGGGGGATTCACCCCTCCACTTT	CASRVQGDSPLHF
TRBV27	NA	TRBD1	TRBJ2-5	TGTGCCAGCAAACCCTCGACAGGGAAAGAGACCCAGTACTTC	CASKPSTGKETQYF
TRBV5-1	many	TRBD2	TRBJ2-7	TGCGCCAGCAGCTTGGTGGCTAGCGGGGGGAAAGTCTACGAGCAGTACTTC	CASSLVASGGKVYEQYF
TRBV11-1	few	NA	TRBJ2-1	TGTGCCAGCAGCTTCAACCACGTTAGTCCCTCCTACAATGAGCAGTTCTTC	CASSFNHVSPSYNEQFF
TRBV7-2	many	NA	TRBJ1-3	TGTGCCAGCAGCACTATCACCCGTCACTCTGGAAACACCATATATTTT	CASSTITRHSGNTIYF